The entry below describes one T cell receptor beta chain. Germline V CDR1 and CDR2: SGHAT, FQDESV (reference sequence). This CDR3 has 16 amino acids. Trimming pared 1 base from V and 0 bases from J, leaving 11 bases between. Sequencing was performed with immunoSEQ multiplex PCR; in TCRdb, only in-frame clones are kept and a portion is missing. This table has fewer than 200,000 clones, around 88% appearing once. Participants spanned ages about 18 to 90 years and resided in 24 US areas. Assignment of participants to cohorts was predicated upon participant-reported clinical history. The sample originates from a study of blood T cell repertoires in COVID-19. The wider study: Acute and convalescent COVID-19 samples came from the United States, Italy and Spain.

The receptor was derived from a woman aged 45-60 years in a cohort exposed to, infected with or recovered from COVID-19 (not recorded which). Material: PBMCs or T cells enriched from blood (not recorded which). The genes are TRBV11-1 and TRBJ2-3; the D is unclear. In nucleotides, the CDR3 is TGTGCCAGCAGCTTAGTGCCAGGCCCTAGCACAGATACGCAGTATTTT. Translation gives CASSLVPGPSTDTQYF.